The clone carrying this TCR beta chain was counted ten times or more. Its antigen is not known. Genomic DNA served as template for TCR beta VDJ and CDR3 profiling. Each CDR3 protein gets one entry after TCRdb re-called the reads with MiXCR. The repertoire holds about half a million distinct CDR3 sequences, with around 30% as singletons. This CDR3 is built from 14 residues. Germline V gene sequence: CDR1 SGHRS, CDR2 YFSETQ. V was trimmed by 0 bases and J by 4 bases, leaving 10 bases between them. The sample comes from a study of CD8+CD57+ T cells in acquired aplastic anemia. Individuals selected for sequencing had exhibited CD8+CD57+ cell expansion on flow cytometry. Patients, without exception, had severe acquired aplastic anemia. All patients were therapy-naive when blood was sampled. Study-wide points: Overlap between patients and controls comprised roughly 30 CD8+ CDR3 sequences.

Sequencing was carried out using sorted CD4+, CD8+, or CD8+CD57+ T cells (not recorded which) from PBMCs. This receptor was obtained from a human donor with aplastic anemia. The rearrangement links TRBV5-1 to TRBJ1-2; D not resolved. DNA for the CDR3: TGCGCCAGCAGCTTGGACGGGGAGCTCTATGGCTACACCTTC. Translation: CASSLDGELYGYTF.